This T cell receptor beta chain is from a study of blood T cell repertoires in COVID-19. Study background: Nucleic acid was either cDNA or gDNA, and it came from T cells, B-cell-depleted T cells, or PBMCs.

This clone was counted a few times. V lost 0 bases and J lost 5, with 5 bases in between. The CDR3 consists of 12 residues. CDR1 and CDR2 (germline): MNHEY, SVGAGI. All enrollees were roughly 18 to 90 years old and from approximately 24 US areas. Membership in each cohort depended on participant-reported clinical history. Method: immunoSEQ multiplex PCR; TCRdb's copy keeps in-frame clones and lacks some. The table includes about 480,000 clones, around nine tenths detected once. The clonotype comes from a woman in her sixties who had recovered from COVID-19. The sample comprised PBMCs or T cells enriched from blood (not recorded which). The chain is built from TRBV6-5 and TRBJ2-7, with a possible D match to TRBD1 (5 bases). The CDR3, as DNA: TGTGCCAGCAGTTACTCAGGGGACGAGCAGTACTTC. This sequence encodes CASSYSGDEQYF.